The 5 T cell receptor beta chains reported below all come from one sample, sequenced in a study of regulatory T cells in long-lasting Graves disease. Arm-PCR of CDR3 regions and iRepertoire HTBI primers were the basis on which TCR beta libraries were built. MiXCR, run by TCRdb on the multiplex PCR reads, gives a single entry per CDR3 protein. The data hold about half a million distinct CDR3 sequences, with roughly 22% observed a single time. The time point is: persistent/refractory GD, antithyroid drugs over 5 years with positive TRAb. After RNA was extracted from PBMCs, the TCR library was made from it. The specimen was peripheral blood mononuclear cells (PBMCs), collected when the disease was refractory, from a patient treated with antithyroid drugs. The receptors here all came from a female donor with Graves disease.

The V and J genes are TRBV4-1 and TRBJ1-6, with D hard to call. Germline V gives CDR1 MGHRA, CDR2 YSYEKL. Between the trimmed V and J ends, which lost 1 base and 7 bases, there was a span of 5 bases. The CDR3 sequence is 13 residues long. In nucleotides, the CDR3 is TGCGCCAGCAGCCAAGGGGGAAATTCACCCCTCCACTTT. It specifies CASSQGGNSPLHF.

In this sample, this clonotype turned up a few times. The V and J genes are TRBV5-5 and TRBJ1-1; D is perhaps TRBD1 (6 bases). Trimming removed 4 bases from V and 0 bases from J, with 13 bases in between. CDR1 is SGHKS, CDR2 YYEKEE, per germline (reference sequence). This CDR3 is 15 amino acids long. The CDR3 DNA reads as TGTGCCAGCAGCCGATACAGGGATCTGAACACTGAAGCTTTCTTT. It encodes CASSRYRDLNTEAFF.

This rearrangement joins TRBV27 to TRBJ1-5, with a possible D match to TRBD1 (5 bases). Germline V gene sequence: CDR1 MNHEY, CDR2 SMNVEV (reference sequence). Trimming stripped 7 bases from V and 3 bases from J, with 13 bases between. The CDR3 loop spans 14 amino acids. The CDR3 coding sequence is TGTGCCAGCAAAGGGCCAGGGATCAATCAGCCCCAGCATTTT. Translation gives CASKGPGINQPQHF.

This clonotype came up a few times. The chain joins TRBV28 to TRBJ1-5; D gene uncertain. V was trimmed by 3 bases and J by 0 bases, leaving 9 bases between them. The CDR3 runs 15 residues. Germline assignment: CDR1 MDHEN and CDR2 SYDVKM. The CDR3: CASSFEPYSNQPQHF. In DNA form, the CDR3 reads TGTGCCAGCAGTTTTGAACCATATAGCAATCAGCCCCAGCATTTT.

Ten or more counts support this clonotype. The rearrangement uses TRBV7-2 and TRBJ2-1; no reliable D call. V lost 5 bases, J lost 5 bases, and 10 bases lay in between. The germline CDR1 and CDR2 sequences are SGHTA and FQGNSA. The CDR3 extends over 13 amino acids. The CDR3 bases are TGTGCCAGCAGCCGAGGCAGTCACAATGAGCAGTTCTTC. It specifies CASSRGSHNEQFF. Supplemented by reference TRBV7-2 and TRBJ2-1, the full variable domain reads GAGVSQSPSNKVTEKGKDVELRCDPISGHTALYWYRQSLGQGLEFLIYFQGNSAPDKSGLPSDRFSAERTGGSVSTLTIQRTQQEDSAVYLCASSRGSHNEQFFGPGTRLTVL.